The clone carrying this T cell receptor (beta chain) was found a few times. What it recognizes is unknown. One junction end disagrees with the germline gene, perhaps due to a read error. Unique molecular identifiers were incorporated during preparation of the TCRbeta library. TCRdb called the PCR reads again in MiXCR, with one record for every CDR3 protein. This table has under 750,000 distinct CDR3 sequences, roughly 23% appearing once. CDR3 length equals 15 residues. Germline V CDR1 and CDR2: SGHTA, FQGNSA. This specimen comes from a study of T-cell reconstitution after alpha-beta-depleted transplantation in children. Points from the study as a whole: After one year, T-cell counts and TCRbeta diversity mostly came from new T cells. Several hundred graft clones that had expanded were reportedly the source of alpha-beta T cells about two months after transplant. Surviving recipient T cells and thymic progenitors produced the high day-60 TCRbeta diversity seen in some patients.

The source material was PBMCs, mostly from graft donor cells, sampled 360 days after TCRalphabeta/CD19-depleted stem cell transplant. The sequence came from a boy under two years old who had a stem cell transplant for acute myeloid leukemia, so the T cells may come from the graft donor. The chain employs TRBV7-2 and TRBJ2-3; no definite D call. CDR3 DNA: TGTGCCAGCAGCTTAGTTTGGGTTAGCACGGATACGCAGTATTTT. Translating it yields CASSLVWVSTDTQYF.